This TCR beta chain came from a study of blood T cell repertoires in COVID-19 (dated by TCRdb to about 2020). In the study overall: The collaborator samples originated in the United States, Italy and Spain and spanned the acute and convalescent phases of COVID-19. The material from the prospective study consisted of cDNA or gDNA derived from T cells, B-cell-depleted T cells, or PBMCs. The dataset comprised deeply sampled blood TCRbeta repertoires from subjects exposed to, actively infected with, or recovered from COVID-19. The repertoires were made available in a free public database intended to serve as a resource for research on the immune response to SARS-CoV-2. The samples were drawn from two sources: the first 160 participants of the ongoing ImmuneRACE study, and 1,000 to 1,500 subjects contributed by 6 global collaborators. Sample metadata almost always included a de-identified subject ID, COVID-19 status, age in years and sex. Where HLA class I and class II types were available, the types were taken from metadata supplied by the sample provider, not from assay-based typing.

Each collaborating institution followed its own protocols to collect whole blood in K2EDTA tubes. For TCRbeta analysis, collaborators shipped samples in one of three forms: frozen whole blood, isolated PBMCs, or DNA extracted from either of those sample types. From the cysteine up to the phenylalanine, the CDR3 has a length of 15 residues. The entry retains the CDR3 DNA only, 45 bases that are in frame from base 1. V is reduced by 2 bases and J by 5 bases, leaving a spacing of 15 bases between them. CDR1 and CDR2 are read off the germline V gene as SNHLY and FYNNEI. Worth noting for this clone: Its antigen specificity is not known. No quality values exist for individual bases; no much larger clone is one base distant.

What the research found in general, with its limitations: The quantity of clinical and demographic metadata differed by source and by participant and was supplied without curation.

The immunoSEQ Assay, a bias-controlled multiplex PCR, was used to amplify TCRbeta CDR3 regions from genomic DNA. Concerning the study's data processing: The number of nucleated cells in each sample was estimated from the amplification of reference gene primers within the assay. To quantify the absolute abundance of each unique TCRbeta CDR3 rearrangement, sequence reads were collapsed and filtered. For each sample, productive Simpson clonality was calculated by taking the square root of Simpson's diversity index across productive rearrangements. TCRdb limited this immuneACCESS table to in-frame rearrangements with V and J called. A share of clones is missing; checked studies link under half to unresolved V genes, and the rest is unexplained. That table furnishes V, J and clone size, whereas the DNA furnished D and trimming. The sample data list tens of thousands of clones, and around 90% of these were observed just once. The ten top clones hold about 2.4% of the sample.

The sequenced sample was peripheral blood. The chain was built from TRBV2 and TRBJ1-2; there is no confident call for the D gene. The source is a human donor in a cohort sampled during active COVID-19. The CDR3 corresponds to CASSEMGGLLYGYTF. The nucleotide sequence is TGTGCCAGCAGTGAAATGGGAGGCCTCTTGTATGGCTACACCTTC.